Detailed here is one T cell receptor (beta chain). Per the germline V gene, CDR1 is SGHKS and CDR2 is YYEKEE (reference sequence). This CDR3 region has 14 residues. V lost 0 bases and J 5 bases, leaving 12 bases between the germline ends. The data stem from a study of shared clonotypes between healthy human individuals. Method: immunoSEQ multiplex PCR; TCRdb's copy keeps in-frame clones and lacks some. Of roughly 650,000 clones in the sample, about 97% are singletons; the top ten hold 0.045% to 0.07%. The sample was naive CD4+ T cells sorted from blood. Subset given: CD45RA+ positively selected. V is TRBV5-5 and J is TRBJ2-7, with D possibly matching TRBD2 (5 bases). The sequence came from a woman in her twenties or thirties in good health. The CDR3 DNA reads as TGTGCCAGCAGCTTGGGGCGGTTCGGGGACGAGCAGTACTTC. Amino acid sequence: CASSLGRFGDEQYF.